The 9 T cell receptor beta chains given below trace back to one sample, sequenced in a study of Ad26.COV2.S vaccination and SARS-CoV-2 variants. Some clones are missing from TCRdb's copy, which holds only in-frame ones; the method was immunoSEQ multiplex PCR. Of about 390,000 clones in the sample, approximately 91% were seen once. Documented treatment: about 20 received Ad26.COV2.S at low or high dose, single or two shots; 5 received placebo; per-sample allocation not given. Day 63 after the first injection of vaccine or placebo was the sampling time. The specimen was peripheral blood, collected in a trial of Ad26.COV2.S vaccine versus placebo. The receptors shown here come from a person between 18 and 59 years old who received the Ad26.COV2.S COVID-19 vaccine or a placebo.

The chain links TRBV18 to TRBJ1-6; 8 positions agree with TRBD1. J lost 4 bases, V lost 6 bases, and 5 bases had no gene match. CDR3 length: 15 residues. Germline values: CDR1 KGHSH, CDR2 LQKENI. CDR3 sequence reads: CASSSTGAYNSPLHF. The DNA of the CDR3 is TGTGCCAGCTCGTCGACAGGGGCGTATAATTCACCCCTCCACTTT.

V is TRBV7-9 and J is TRBJ2-7, with a possible D match to TRBD2 (7 bases). CDR1 is SEHNR and CDR2 is FQNEAQ in the germline V gene (reference sequence). V was cut by 3 bases and J by 2 bases, with 11 bases left in between. This CDR3 spans 14 amino acids. CDR3 sequence: CASSLGGPAYEQYF. The CDR3 region has the DNA TGTGCCAGCAGCTTGGGGGGGCCCGCCTACGAGCAGTACTTC.

This rearrangement joins TRBV5-1 to TRBJ2-7, with TRBD1 as a possible D gene (5 bases). This CDR3 spans 13 amino acids. Germline V lookup: CDR1 SGHRS, CDR2 YFSETQ. V lost 3 bases to trimming and J lost 2 bases, with 9 bases between them. CDR3 residues: CASSSQATYEQYF. CDR3 nucleotide sequence: TGCGCCAGCAGCTCACAGGCAACCTACGAGCAGTACTTC.

A note on this clone: The junction does not match germline at one end; this may be a read error. The CDR3 region is CASSLPLRAYSF. For the CDR3, the DNA is TGTGCCAGCAGCCTTCCCCTCCGGGCCTACTCTTTC. The gene calls are TRBV9 and TRBJ1-2, with unresolved D. This CDR3 region has 12 residues. The germline V gene encodes CDR1 SGDLS and CDR2 YYNGEE.

This chain links TRBV10-3 with TRBJ1-3; TRBD1 is a possible D gene (5 bases). V was trimmed by 10 bases and J by 2 bases, leaving 12 bases between them. This CDR3 comprises 13 residues. CDR1 and CDR2 (germline): ENHRY, SYGVKD. Here the CDR3 reads CANWGGAGNTIYF. Written as DNA, the CDR3 is TGTGCCAACTGGGGAGGGGCTGGAAACACCATATATTTT.

This rearrangement joins TRBV18 to TRBJ1-1; no clear D gene. Germline V gene lookup returns CDR1 KGHSH and CDR2 LQKENI. This CDR3 region has 14 residues. V was trimmed by 1 base and J by 1 base, leaving 7 bases between them. DNA of the CDR3: TGTGCCAGCTCACCACAAGACCGGAACACTGAAGCTTTCTTT. It codes for CASSPQDRNTEAFF. The complete variable domain, with remaining parts taken from reference TRBV18 and TRBJ1-1, reads NAGVMQNPRHLVRRRGQEARLRCSPMKGHSHVYWYRQLPEEGLKFMVYLQKENIIDESGMPKERFSAEFPKEGPSILRIQQVVRGDSAAYFCASSPQDRNTEAFFGQGTRLTVV.

J is TRBJ1-1 and V is TRBV15, with D unresolved. V was clipped by 1 base and J by 0 bases, with 6 bases between them. This CDR3 is 14 amino acids long. In germline, CDR1 is LNHNV, CDR2 YYDKDF (reference sequence). The DNA for the CDR3 is TGTGCCACCAGCAGAGGGCGGATGAACACTGAAGCTTTCTTT. Its protein is CATSRGRMNTEAFF.

This clone was counted only a few times. The chain is built from TRBV6-1 and TRBJ1-6; 9 nucleotides align to TRBD1. CDR3 length equals 16 residues. Germline values: CDR1 MNHNS, CDR2 SASEGT. J gave up 8 bases and V 2 bases, and 7 bases lay outside the gene matches. The CDR3 DNA reads TGTGCCAGCAGTGAAATCGGGGGACAGGGTGATTCACCCCTCCACTTT. This gives the protein CASSEIGGQGDSPLHF.

The chain employs TRBV6-1 and TRBJ1-6, with 10 bases matching TRBD1. Germline V gene sequence: CDR1 MNHNS, CDR2 SASEGT. The length of the CDR3 is 16 residues. V gave up 3 bases and J gave up 13 bases; unmatched junction bases: 12. CDR3 amino acids: CASSDLRDRGRGPLHF. CDR3 coding DNA: TGTGCCAGCAGTGACCTCCGGGACAGGGGACGGGGGCCCCTCCACTTT.